Included here is one T cell receptor beta chain sequence, with context. As yet, its antigen is unknown. These data belong to a study of T cell repertoires in cytomegalovirus infection. Study-wide context: HLA-C-restricted CMV epitopes, recently identified, and well-studied HLA-B-restricted ones were used by the study. In public TCR beta signatures, there were indications of both CMV infection and matching HLA type.

TCRdb itself ran the reads through MiXCR, one entry per CDR3 protein. Of some 590,000 distinct CDR3 sequences listed, approximately 40% are singletons. Study observations and caveats: Of the TCR beta families, the public ones yielded a cumulative frequency that identified carriers of CMV plus the relevant HLA. HLA-C-restricted, CMV-specific TCR beta clonotypes were dominant ex vivo.

Trimming took 0 bases from V and 10 from J, leaving 15 bases between them. CDR3 length equals 14 residues. Germline loops: CDR1 MNHEY, CDR2 SMNVEV (reference sequence). This TCR was recovered from a human donor in good health (CMV status not recorded). Some clones in this sample may be carry-over from other donors' samples. The specimen comprised cultured PBMCs, sampled from culture after CMV antigen stimulation. The chain carries TRBV27 and TRBJ1-1; tentatively, D is TRBD1 (6 bases). CDR3 amino acids: CASSLSPLGGLAFF. CDR3 nucleotide sequence: TGTGCCAGCAGTTTATCGCCCCTAGGGGGGCTAGCTTTCTTT.